The subject of this entry is one T cell receptor beta chain. Antigen specificity is unknown. This sample is drawn from a study of blood T cells in healthy people across ages. Primed by a sample-barcoded 5' primer and a J-beta primer mix, a second PCR proceeded for roughly 6 to 12 cycles. In TCRdb, the 5' RACE reads were re-called with MiXCR into one record per CDR3 protein. This repertoire shows over 600,000 distinct CDR3 sequences, more than 55% found once; its top ten account for approximately 24%. Study results and limitations: Long-lived donors exceeded aged donors in naive CD4+ cells and diversity. Older individuals had lower TCR beta diversity per million T cells (the decline was roughly linear).

The V gene's germline CDR1 is SGHRS and CDR2 YFSETQ. The CDR3 is 15 amino acids. This sequence was found in a man aged 40-49 years in good health. The chain combines TRBV5-1 with TRBJ2-5, with 7 bases identical to TRBD2. With the DNA end fitting TRBJ2-4 better, the J assignment may be wrong. The sample consisted of blood. CDR3 coding DNA: TGCGCCAGCAGCTTGGAGGGAGGGTGGATGGACATTCAGTACTTC. Amino acids: CASSLEGGWMDIQYF.